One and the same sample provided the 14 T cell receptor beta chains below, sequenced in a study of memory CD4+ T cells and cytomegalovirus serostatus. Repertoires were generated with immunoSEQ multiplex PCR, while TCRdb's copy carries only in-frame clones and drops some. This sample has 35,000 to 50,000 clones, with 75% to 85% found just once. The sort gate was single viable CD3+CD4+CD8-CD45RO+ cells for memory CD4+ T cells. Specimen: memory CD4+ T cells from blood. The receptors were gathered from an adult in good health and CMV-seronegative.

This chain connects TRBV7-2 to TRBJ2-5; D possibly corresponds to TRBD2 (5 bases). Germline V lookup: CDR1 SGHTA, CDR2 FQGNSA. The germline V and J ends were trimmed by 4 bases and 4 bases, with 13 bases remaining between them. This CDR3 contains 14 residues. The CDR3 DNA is TGTGCCAGCAGCTCTACGGAGGAAACAGAGACCCAGTACTTC. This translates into CASSSTEETETQYF.

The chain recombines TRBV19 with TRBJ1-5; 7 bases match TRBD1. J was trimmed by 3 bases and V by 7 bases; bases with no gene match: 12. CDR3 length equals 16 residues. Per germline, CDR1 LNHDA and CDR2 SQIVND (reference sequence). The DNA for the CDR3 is TGTGCCAGTAATTCCGGGGGGCAGGGGGTCAATCAGCCCCAGCATTTT. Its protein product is CASNSGGQGVNQPQHF.

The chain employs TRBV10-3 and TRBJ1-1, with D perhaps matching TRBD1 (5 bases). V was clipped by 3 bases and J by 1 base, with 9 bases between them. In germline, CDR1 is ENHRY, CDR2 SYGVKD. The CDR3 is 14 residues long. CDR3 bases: TGTGCCATCAGTGATAGGGGCCCGAACACTGAAGCTTTCTTT. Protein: CAISDRGPNTEAFF.

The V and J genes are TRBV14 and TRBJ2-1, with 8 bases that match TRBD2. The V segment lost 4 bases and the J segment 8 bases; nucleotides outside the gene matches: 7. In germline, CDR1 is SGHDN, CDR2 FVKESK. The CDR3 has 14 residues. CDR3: CASSRSGSTHEQFF. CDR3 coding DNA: TGTGCCAGCAGCCGCAGCGGGAGTACACATGAGCAGTTCTTC.

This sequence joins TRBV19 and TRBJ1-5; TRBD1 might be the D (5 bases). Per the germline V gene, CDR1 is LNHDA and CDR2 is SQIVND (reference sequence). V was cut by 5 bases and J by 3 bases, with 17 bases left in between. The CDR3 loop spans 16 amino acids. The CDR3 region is CASSRRDRQDNQPQHF. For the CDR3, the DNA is TGTGCCAGTAGTCGAAGGGACCGGCAGGACAATCAGCCCCAGCATTTT. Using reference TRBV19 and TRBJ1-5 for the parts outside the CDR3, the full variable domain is DGGITQSPKYLFRKEGQNVTLSCEQNLNHDAMYWYRQDPGQGLRLIYYSQIVNDFQKGDIAEGYSVSREKKESFPLTVTSAQKNPTAFYLCASSRRDRQDNQPQHFGDGTRLSIL.

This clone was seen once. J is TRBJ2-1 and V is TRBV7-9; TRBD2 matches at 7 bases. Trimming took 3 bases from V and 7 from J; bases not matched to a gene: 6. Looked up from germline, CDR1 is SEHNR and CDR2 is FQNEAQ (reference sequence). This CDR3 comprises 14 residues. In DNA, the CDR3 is TGTGCCAGCAGCTTGCGCGGGAGTAGGAATGAGCAGTTCTTC. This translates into CASSLRGSRNEQFF. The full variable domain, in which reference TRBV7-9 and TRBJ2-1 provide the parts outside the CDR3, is DTGVSQNPRHKITKRGQNVTFRCDPISEHNRLYWYRQTLGQGPEFLTYFQNEAQLEKSRLLSDRFSAERPKGSFSTLEIQRTEQGDSAMYLCASSLRGSRNEQFFGPGTRLTVL.

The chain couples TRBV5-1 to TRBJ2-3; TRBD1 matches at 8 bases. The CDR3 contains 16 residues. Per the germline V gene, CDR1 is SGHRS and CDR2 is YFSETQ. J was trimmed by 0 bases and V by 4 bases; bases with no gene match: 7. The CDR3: CASSTGQGWSTDTQYF. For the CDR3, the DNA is TGCGCCAGCAGCACAGGACAGGGCTGGAGCACAGATACGCAGTATTTT.

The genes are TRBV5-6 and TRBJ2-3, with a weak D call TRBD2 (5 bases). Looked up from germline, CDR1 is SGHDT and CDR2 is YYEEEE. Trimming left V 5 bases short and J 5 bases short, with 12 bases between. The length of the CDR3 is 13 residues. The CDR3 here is CASSQAVGDTQYF. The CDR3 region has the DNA TGTGCCAGCAGTCAAGCGGTGGGAGATACGCAGTATTTT.

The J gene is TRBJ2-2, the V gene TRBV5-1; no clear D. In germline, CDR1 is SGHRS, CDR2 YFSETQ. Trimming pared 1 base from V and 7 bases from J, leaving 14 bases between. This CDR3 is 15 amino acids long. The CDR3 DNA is TGCGCCAGCAGCTTGACAGTTTCACCTGACGGGGAGCTGTTTTTT. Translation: CASSLTVSPDGELFF.

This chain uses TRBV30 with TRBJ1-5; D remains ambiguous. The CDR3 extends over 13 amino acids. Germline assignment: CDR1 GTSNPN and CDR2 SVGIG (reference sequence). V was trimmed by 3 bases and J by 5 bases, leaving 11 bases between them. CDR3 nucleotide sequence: TGTGCCTGGAGAAACAGACTCGATCAGCCCCAGCATTTT. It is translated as CAWRNRLDQPQHF.

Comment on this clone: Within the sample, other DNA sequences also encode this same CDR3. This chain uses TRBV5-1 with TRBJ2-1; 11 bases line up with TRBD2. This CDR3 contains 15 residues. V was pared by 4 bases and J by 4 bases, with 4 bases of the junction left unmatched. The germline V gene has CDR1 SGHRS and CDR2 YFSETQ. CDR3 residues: CASSPGTSGYNEQFF. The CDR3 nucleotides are TGCGCCAGCAGCCCCGGGACTAGCGGATACAATGAGCAGTTCTTC.

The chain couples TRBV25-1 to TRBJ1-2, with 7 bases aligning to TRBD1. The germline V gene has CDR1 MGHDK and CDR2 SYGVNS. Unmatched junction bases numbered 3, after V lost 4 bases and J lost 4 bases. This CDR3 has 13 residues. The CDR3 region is CASSVQGSYGYTF. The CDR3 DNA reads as TGTGCCAGCAGTGTACAGGGGTCCTATGGCTACACCTTC.

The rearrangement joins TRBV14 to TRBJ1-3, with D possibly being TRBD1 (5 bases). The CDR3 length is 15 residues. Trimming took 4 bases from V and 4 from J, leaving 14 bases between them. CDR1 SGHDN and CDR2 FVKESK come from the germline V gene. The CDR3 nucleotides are TGTGCCAGCAGCCCACCAGGAGGGGTCGGAAACACCATATATTTT. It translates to CASSPPGGVGNTIYF.

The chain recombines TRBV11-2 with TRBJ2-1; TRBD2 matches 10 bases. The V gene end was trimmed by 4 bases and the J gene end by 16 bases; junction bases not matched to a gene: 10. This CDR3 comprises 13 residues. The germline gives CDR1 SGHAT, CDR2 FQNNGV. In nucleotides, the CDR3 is TGTGCCAGCAGCTCCAACCTAGCGGGGGTGGGTTTCTTC. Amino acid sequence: CASSSNLAGVGFF.